The T cell receptor beta chain described here comes from a study of blood T cell repertoires in COVID-19. In the study overall: Italy, Spain and the United States were the sources of the convalescent and acute COVID-19 samples. Sample material is recorded as cDNA or gDNA derived from T cells, B-cell-depleted T cells, or PBMCs.

CDR3 length: 15 amino acids. Per the original data handling: Estimates of nucleated cell counts were drawn from the amplification of reference gene primers. The data were produced by immunoSEQ multiplex PCR, yet TCRdb's version contains in-frame clones alone and is incomplete. The V and J calls and clone size were taken over from that table, and D and trimming were inferred from the DNA. This sample has approximately 300,000 clones, with approximately 90% found just once. The source of this sequence is a man aged 25 to 40 with acute or convalescent COVID-19. The sequenced sample consisted of peripheral blood. The V gene is TRBV21-1, the J gene TRBJ2-7; the table's D call TRBD2 went unverified against the DNA. TRBV21-1 corresponds to a pseudogene. The CDR3 DNA follows: TGTGCCAGCAGCACCCCGACTAGTCGTACCTACGAGCAGTACTTC. This codes for CASSTPTSRTYEQYF.